This TCR beta chain was captured by sequencing in a study of blood T cells in healthy people across ages. Study-level findings and limits: Nothing was known about donor CMV status, and this possibly confounded expanded clonotype changes. Long-lived donors exceeded aged donors in naive CD4+ cells and diversity.

Caucasian, healthy and from Russia, the donors were aged between roughly 6 and 95. They isolated at least 6 million PBMCs from each sample. The V gene lost 7 bases and the J gene lost 4 bases, with 10 bases spanning the gap. The CDR3 contains 12 residues. Germline V CDR1 and CDR2: MDHEN, SYDVKM. It was with a sample-barcoded 5' primer and a J-beta primer mix that a second PCR of roughly 7 to 12 cycles was run. TCRdb re-called the 5' RACE reads with MiXCR, one entry per CDR3 protein. The sample carries roughly 640,000 distinct CDR3 sequences, less than 35% recorded once. There are a few counts of this clonotype. Antigen: not known.

This sequence originates from an elderly woman in good health. V and J are TRBV28 and TRBJ1-2; possible D gene TRBD1, 6 bases. The sequenced sample consisted of blood. CDR3 protein: CASKTGSYGYTF. The CDR3, as DNA: TGTGCCAGCAAAACAGGGTCCTATGGCTACACCTTC.